Detailed here is one TCR beta chain. What it binds is unknown. This record belongs to a study of T cell responses to AZD1222 COVID-19 vaccine. The method was immunoSEQ multiplex PCR; TCRdb's version includes in-frame clones alone and lacks a portion of them. The sample lists about 90,000 clones, around nine tenths occurring once. Recipients boosted at about 4 weeks or about 12 weeks are pooled. Findings of the study overall: Vaccine-associated CD4 TCRs spanned spike, dominant at 160-218 and 743-854. Spike-specific TCR depth and breadth grew after two AZD1222 doses. A mostly white British donor set with more females was recruited, and clonal diversity was possibly underestimated.

CDR1 and CDR2 from the germline V gene are SGHAT and FQNNGV. This CDR3 has 14 amino acids. The V and J ends lost 3 bases and 8 bases respectively, with 16 bases between them. The rearrangement links TRBV11-2 to TRBJ1-1; D call uncertain. The input for sequencing was peripheral blood, taken 28 days after the second AZD1222 dose. This sequence was found in an adult who received the AZD1222 COVID-19 vaccine. In nucleotides, the CDR3 is TGTGCCAGCAGCTTTTTTTCGGGGTCGACCGAAGCTTTCTTT. Amino acid sequence: CASSFFSGSTEAFF.